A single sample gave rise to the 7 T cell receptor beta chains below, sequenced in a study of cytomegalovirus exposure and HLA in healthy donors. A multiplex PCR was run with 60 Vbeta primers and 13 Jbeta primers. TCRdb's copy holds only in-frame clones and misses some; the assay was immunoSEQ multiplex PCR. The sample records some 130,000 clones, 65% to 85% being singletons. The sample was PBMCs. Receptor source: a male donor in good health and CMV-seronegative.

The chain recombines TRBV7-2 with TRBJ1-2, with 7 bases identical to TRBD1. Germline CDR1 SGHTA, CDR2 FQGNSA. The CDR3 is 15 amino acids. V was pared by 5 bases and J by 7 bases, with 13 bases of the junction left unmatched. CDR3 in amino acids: CASSAQQGSTGGYTF. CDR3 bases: TGTGCCAGCAGCGCCCAACAGGGGTCCACTGGTGGCTACACCTTC.

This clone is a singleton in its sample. CDR3 DNA sequence: TGTGCCAGCAGTGAGGACAGGCCTCCCTACGAGCAGTACTTC. Its protein is CASSEDRPPYEQYF. The chain links TRBV6-1 to TRBJ2-7; 7 positions match TRBD1. In germline, CDR1 is MNHNS, CDR2 SASEGT. Trimming took 3 bases from V and 2 from J; bases not matched to a gene: 4. The CDR3 runs 14 residues.

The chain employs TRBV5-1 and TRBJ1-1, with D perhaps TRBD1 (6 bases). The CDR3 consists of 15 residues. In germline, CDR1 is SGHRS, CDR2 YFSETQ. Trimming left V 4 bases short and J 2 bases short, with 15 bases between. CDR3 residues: CASSHTGTPNTEAFF. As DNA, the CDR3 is TGCGCCAGCAGCCACACTGGGACACCCAACACTGAAGCTTTCTTT.

The CDR3 nucleotides are TGTGCCAGCAGCCCCCTCGGGCTAGCGGCTTCCTACAATGAGCAGTTCTTC. Amino acid sequence: CASSPLGLAASYNEQFF. The rearrangement links TRBV5-4 to TRBJ2-1, with 7 bases identical to TRBD2. Germline-derived CDR1 and CDR2 are SGHNT and YYREEE (reference sequence). The V and J ends lost 4 bases and 1 base, in that order; junction bases with no gene match: 11. The CDR3 covers 17 residues. The variable domain in full, completed from reference TRBV5-4 and TRBJ2-1, reads ETGVTQSPTHLIKTRGQQVTLRCSSQSGHNTVSWYQQALGQGPQFIFQYYREEENGRGNFPPRFSGLQFPNYSSELNVNALELDDSALYLCASSPLGLAASYNEQFFGPGTRLTVL.

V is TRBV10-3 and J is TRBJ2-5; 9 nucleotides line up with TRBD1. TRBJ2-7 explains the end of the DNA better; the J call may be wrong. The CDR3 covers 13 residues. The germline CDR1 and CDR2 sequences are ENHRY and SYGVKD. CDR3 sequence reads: CAIRRDRAYEQYF. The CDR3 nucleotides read TGTGCCATCAGGAGGGACAGGGCCTACGAGCAGTACTTC.

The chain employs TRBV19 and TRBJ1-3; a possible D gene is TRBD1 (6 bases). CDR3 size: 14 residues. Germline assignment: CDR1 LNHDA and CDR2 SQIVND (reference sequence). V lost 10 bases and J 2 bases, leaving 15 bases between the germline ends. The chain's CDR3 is CATKTGPPGNTIYF. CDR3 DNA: TGTGCCACGAAAACAGGGCCCCCTGGAAACACCATATATTTT.

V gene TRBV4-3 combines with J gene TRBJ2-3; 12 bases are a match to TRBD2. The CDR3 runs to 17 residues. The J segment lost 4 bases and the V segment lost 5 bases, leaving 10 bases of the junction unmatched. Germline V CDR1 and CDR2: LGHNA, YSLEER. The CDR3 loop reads CASSAILAGGLADTQYF. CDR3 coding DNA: TGCGCCAGCAGCGCTATTCTAGCGGGGGGGCTGGCAGATACGCAGTATTTT.